This is a list of T cell receptor beta chains from one sample in a study of identical twins. TCRdb independently ran MiXCR on the 5' RACE reads; one entry per CDR3 protein. This table holds 450,000 to 600,000 distinct CDR3 sequences, more than 20% found once. The same data also went into a second study, on yellow fever vaccine responses in identical twins.

The specimen was CD4+ T cells sorted from blood. The source of these receptors is a woman between 18 and 30 years old in good health. Both conserved end residues are part of each CDR3. D genes are given only for firm matches. Clone size appears in some rows only: once, few, many, or a class for an expanded clone.

J gene	D gene	V gene	clone size	CDR3 DNA	CDR3 protein
TRBJ2-7	TRBD2	TRBV12-3/TRBV12-4	.	TGTGCCAGCAGTTTAAAGGGAGGGGCTGGCGAGCAGTACTTC	CASSLKGGAGEQYF
TRBJ1-1	TRBD1	TRBV7-6	many	TGTGCCAGCAGCTTCCGGACAGGGACCCAGGGGACTGAAGCTTTCTTT	CASSFRTGTQGTEAFF
TRBJ2-1	.	TRBV12-3/TRBV12-4	.	TGTGCCAGCAGTTTGAACGGACTCCTGGAGCAGTTCTTC	CASSLNGLLEQFF
TRBJ2-1	TRBD2	TRBV6-1	.	TGTGCCAGCAGTACGGTAGCGGGAGTTCGGGATGAGCAGTTCTTC	CASSTVAGVRDEQFF
TRBJ2-5	TRBD2	TRBV19	once	TGTGCCAGTAGCCTGGGACTAGCGGAAACCCAAGAGACCCAGTACTTC	CASSLGLAETQETQYF
TRBJ2-7	.	TRBV29-1	.	TGCAGCGTCTCAAGGGGCGCCCTCCCCAACGAGCAGTACTTC	CSVSRGALPNEQYF
TRBJ2-1	TRBD2	TRBV27	.	TGTGCCAGCAGTCAAGCTAGCGGGGGCAACAATGAGCAGTTCTTC	CASSQASGGNNEQFF
TRBJ2-3	.	TRBV28	.	TGTGCCAGCAGTCCCTTCCATTTCACAGATACGCAGTATTTT	CASSPFHFTDTQYF
TRBJ2-7	.	TRBV10-3	few	TGTGCCATCAGTGCGGGAATCCCCTACGAGCAGTACTTC	CAISAGIPYEQYF
TRBJ1-1	.	TRBV19	few	TGTGCCACTACCGGGAGCAGGGTAATCACTGAAGCTTTCTTT	CATTGSRVITEAFF
TRBJ2-2	.	TRBV27	.	TGTGCCAGCAAATACCTAGGCGCCCCGGGTACCGGGGAGCTGTTTTTT	CASKYLGAPGTGELFF
TRBJ2-1	.	TRBV10-3	.	TGTGCCATCGGACAAATTGAGCAGTTCTTC	CAIGQIEQFF
TRBJ2-7	.	TRBV12-3/TRBV12-4	.	TGTGCCAGCAGCCCCGTGCGTTCCTCCTACGAGCAGTACTTC	CASSPVRSSYEQYF
TRBJ2-2	.	TRBV5-1	few	TGCGCCAGCAGCCTGACGGGTCAATCGGACACCGGGGAGCTGTTTTTT	CASSLTGQSDTGELFF
TRBJ2-1	.	TRBV2	few	TGTGCCAGCAGTGAGCTTAGCTCCTACAATGAGCAGTTCTTC	CASSELSSYNEQFF
TRBJ2-5	.	TRBV24-1	few	TGTGCCACCAGTGAACCGGGCTCTGGGACCCAGTACTTC	CATSEPGSGTQYF
TRBJ2-4	.	TRBV18	.	TGTGCCAGCTCGAACAGTCCGTTTGTAGCCAAAAACATTCAGTACTTC	CASSNSPFVAKNIQYF
TRBJ2-5	TRBD1	TRBV29-1	few	TGCAGCGTTGCCCTGGGGACAGGGAGAGGGGAGACCCAGTACTTC	CSVALGTGRGETQYF
TRBJ1-4	.	TRBV20-1	.	TGCAGTGCTAGATTACCGGGACCGAAGGCAACTAATGAAAAACTGTTTTTT	CSARLPGPKATNEKLFF
TRBJ2-2	.	TRBV12-3/TRBV12-4	few	TGTGCCTCACGTGGGGGGTGGACCGGGGAGCTGTTTTTT	CASRGGWTGELFF
TRBJ2-3	TRBD1	TRBV7-8	few	TGTGCCAGCAGCCTCCTGAGGTCAGGGGGCAGAACAGATACGCAGTATTTT	CASSLLRSGGRTDTQYF
TRBJ2-1	.	TRBV12-3/TRBV12-4	many	TGTGCCAGCAGTCCCCGGGACTCCGGCTACAATGAGCAGTTCTTC	CASSPRDSGYNEQFF
TRBJ2-7	.	TRBV3-1	few	TGTGCCAGCAGCCAAGGTCCAGAACTCTACGAGCAGTACTTC	CASSQGPELYEQYF
TRBJ1-2	TRBD1	TRBV7-9	.	TGTGCCAGCAGCTTACAGGGGACAGGGTTTGGCTATGGCTACACCTTC	CASSLQGTGFGYGYTF
TRBJ2-1	.	TRBV28	.	TGTGCCAGCAGTCTCCTTCCGGGTTGGGGGAGGAATGAGCAGTTCTTC	CASSLLPGWGRNEQFF
TRBJ2-2	TRBD1	TRBV7-6	few	TGTGCCAGCAGCCCGGGACAGGGTCTCTCCGGGGAGCTGTTTTTT	CASSPGQGLSGELFF
TRBJ2-7	.	TRBV28	few	TGTGCCACGGCGATGGAGGGCCCTTACGAGCAGTACTTC	CATAMEGPYEQYF
TRBJ2-3	.	TRBV9	.	TGTGCCAGCAGCGTAGAAGTGGCCACAGATACGCAGTATTTT	CASSVEVATDTQYF
TRBJ2-2	.	TRBV5-1	.	TGCGCCAGCAGGGATAGGACGGTGAACACCGGGGAGCTGTTTTTT	CASRDRTVNTGELFF
TRBJ2-1	.	TRBV28	.	TGTGCCAGCAGTCTGCGGTTCAGGGGCAATGAGCAGTTCTTC	CASSLRFRGNEQFF